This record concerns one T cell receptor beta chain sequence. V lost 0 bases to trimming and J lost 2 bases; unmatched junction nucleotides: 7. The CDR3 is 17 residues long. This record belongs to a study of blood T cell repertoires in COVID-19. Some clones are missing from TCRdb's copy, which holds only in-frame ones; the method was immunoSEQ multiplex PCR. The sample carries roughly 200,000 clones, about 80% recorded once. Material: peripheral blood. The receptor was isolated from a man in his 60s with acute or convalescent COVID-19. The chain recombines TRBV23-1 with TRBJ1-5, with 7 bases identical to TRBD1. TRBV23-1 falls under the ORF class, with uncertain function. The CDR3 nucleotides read TGCGCCAGCAGTCAATCTAGGGGGCCAGGGGGCAATCAGCCCCAGCATTTT. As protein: CASSQSRGPGGNQPQHF.